The table lists the clone carrying this T cell receptor beta chain with many counts. What it recognizes is unknown. The record originates from a study of T-cell reconstitution after alpha-beta-depleted transplantation in children. Study outcomes and limitations: The main origin of T-cell counts and diversity one year after transplant was newly produced T cells. Several patients had high TCRbeta diversity at day 60; it came from surviving recipient T cells and thymic progenitors.

During its preparation, the TCRbeta library received unique molecular identifiers. TCRdb re-called the PCR reads through MiXCR, storing one row per CDR3 protein. The repertoire consists of around 200,000 distinct CDR3 sequences, with about a tenth occurring once and the leading ten covering roughly 30%. This CDR3 spans 13 amino acids. CDR1 and CDR2 (germline): MDHEN, SYDVKM. The V gene lost 3 bases and the J gene lost 6 bases, with 11 bases spanning the gap. The specimen was PBMCs, collected before TCRalphabeta/CD19-depleted stem cell transplant. The TCR was taken from a child under two years old with acute myeloid leukemia, due to receive a stem cell transplant. The chain carries TRBV28 and TRBJ1-2, with D possibly TRBD1 on 5 matching bases. The CDR3 DNA reads as TGTGCCAGCAGTTTTTCGGGGGGGAATGGCTACACCTTC. This translates into CASSFSGGNGYTF.